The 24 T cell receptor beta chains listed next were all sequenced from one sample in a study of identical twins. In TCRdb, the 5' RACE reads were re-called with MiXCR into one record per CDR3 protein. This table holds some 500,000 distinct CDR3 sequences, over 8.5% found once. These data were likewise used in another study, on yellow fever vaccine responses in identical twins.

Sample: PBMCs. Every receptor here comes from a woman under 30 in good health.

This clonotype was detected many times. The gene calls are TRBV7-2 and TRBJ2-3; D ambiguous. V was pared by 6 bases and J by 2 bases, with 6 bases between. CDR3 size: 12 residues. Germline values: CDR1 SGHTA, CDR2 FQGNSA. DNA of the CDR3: TGTGCCAGCAGGTGGACCACAGATACGCAGTATTTT. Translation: CASRWTTDTQYF.

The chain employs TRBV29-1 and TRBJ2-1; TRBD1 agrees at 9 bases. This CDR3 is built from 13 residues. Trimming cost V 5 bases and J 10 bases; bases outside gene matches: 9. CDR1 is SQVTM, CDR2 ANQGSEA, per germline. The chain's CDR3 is CSVFIPDRGEQFF. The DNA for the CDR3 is TGCAGCGTTTTTATCCCCGACAGGGGGGAGCAGTTCTTC.

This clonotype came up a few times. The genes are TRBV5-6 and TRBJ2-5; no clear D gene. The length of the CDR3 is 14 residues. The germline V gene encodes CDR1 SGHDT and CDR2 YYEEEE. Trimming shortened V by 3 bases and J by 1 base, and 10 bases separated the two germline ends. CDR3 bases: TGTGCCAGCAGCTCCGGACGATCCCAAGAGACCCAGTACTTC. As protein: CASSSGRSQETQYF.

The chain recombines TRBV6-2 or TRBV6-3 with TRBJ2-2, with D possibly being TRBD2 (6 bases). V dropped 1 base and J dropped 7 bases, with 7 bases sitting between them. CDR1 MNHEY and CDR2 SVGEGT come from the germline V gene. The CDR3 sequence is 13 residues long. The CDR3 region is CASSYWRDGELFF. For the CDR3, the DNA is TGTGCCAGCAGTTACTGGAGGGACGGGGAGCTGTTTTTT.

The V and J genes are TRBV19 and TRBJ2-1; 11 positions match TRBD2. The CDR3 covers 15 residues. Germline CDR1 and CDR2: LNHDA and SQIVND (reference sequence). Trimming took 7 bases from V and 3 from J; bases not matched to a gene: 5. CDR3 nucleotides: TGTGCCAGTAACGTACTAGCGGGAGTCTACAATGAGCAGTTCTTC. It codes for CASNVLAGVYNEQFF. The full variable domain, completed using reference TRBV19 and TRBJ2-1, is DGGITQSPKYLFRKEGQNVTLSCEQNLNHDAMYWYRQDPGQGLRLIYYSQIVNDFQKGDIAEGYSVSREKKESFPLTVTSAQKNPTAFYLCASNVLAGVYNEQFFGPGTRLTVL.

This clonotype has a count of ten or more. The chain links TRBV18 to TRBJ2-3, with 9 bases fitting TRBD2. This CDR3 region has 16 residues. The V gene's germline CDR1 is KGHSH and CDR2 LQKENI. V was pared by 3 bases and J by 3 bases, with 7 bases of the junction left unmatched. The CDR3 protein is CASSPLPAGGTDTQYF. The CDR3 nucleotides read TGTGCCAGCTCACCCCTCCCGGCGGGAGGGACAGATACGCAGTATTTT.

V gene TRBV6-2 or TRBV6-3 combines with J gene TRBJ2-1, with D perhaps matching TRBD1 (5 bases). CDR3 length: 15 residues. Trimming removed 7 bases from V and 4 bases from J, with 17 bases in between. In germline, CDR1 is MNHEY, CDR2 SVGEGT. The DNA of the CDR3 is TGTGCCAGCATTCCGACAGTGAGCGCTTACAATGAGCAGTTCTTC. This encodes CASIPTVSAYNEQFF.

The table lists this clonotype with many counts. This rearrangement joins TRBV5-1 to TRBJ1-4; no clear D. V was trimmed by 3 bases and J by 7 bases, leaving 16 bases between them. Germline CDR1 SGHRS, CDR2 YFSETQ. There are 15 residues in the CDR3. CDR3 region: CASSSTGSGSEKLFF. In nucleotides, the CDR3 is TGCGCCAGCAGCTCTACCGGCTCCGGGAGTGAAAAACTGTTTTTT.

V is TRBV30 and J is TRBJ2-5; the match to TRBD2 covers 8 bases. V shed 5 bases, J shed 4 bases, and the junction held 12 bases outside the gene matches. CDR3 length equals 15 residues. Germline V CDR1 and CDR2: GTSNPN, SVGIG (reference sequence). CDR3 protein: CAWEFSGMPGETQYF. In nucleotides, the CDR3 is TGTGCCTGGGAATTTAGCGGGATGCCGGGAGAGACCCAGTACTTC.

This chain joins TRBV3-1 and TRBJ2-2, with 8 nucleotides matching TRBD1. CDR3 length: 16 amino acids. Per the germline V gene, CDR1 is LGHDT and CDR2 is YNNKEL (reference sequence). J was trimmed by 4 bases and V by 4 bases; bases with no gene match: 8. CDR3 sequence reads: CASSPWTGLGTGELFF. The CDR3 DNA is TGTGCCAGCAGCCCCTGGACAGGGTTGGGCACCGGGGAGCTGTTTTTT.

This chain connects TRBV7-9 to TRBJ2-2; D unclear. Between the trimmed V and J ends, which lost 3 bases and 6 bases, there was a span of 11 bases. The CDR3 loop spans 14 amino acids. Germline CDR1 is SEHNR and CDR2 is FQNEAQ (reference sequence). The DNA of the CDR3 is TGTGCCAGCAGCTTGTTGCGTCAGGCCGGGGAGCTGTTTTTT. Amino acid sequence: CASSLLRQAGELFF.

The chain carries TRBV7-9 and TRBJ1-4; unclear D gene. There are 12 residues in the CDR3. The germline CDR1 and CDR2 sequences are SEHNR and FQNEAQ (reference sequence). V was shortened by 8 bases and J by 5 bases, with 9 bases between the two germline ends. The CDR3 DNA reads TGTGCCAGCCAGGATCCCAATGAAAAACTGTTTTTT. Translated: CASQDPNEKLFF.

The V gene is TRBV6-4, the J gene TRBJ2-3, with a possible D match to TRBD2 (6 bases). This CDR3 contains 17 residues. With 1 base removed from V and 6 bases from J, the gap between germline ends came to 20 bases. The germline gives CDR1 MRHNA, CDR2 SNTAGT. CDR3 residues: CASSDYPWGGGPDTQYF. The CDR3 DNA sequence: TGTGCCAGCAGTGACTACCCCTGGGGCGGAGGGCCGGATACGCAGTATTTT.

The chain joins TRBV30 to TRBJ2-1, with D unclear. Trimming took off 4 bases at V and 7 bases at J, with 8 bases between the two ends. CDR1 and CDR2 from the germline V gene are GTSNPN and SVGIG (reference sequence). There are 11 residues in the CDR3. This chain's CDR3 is CAWTIGNEQFF. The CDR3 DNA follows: TGTGCCTGGACGATTGGGAATGAGCAGTTCTTC.

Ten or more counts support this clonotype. CDR3 protein: CASSLSGLEDTQYF. In DNA form, the CDR3 reads TGCGCCAGCAGCTTGTCCGGTTTGGAAGATACGCAGTATTTT. The chain uses TRBV5-1 and TRBJ2-3; D gene uncertain. Trimming pared 1 base from V and 5 bases from J, leaving 11 bases between. Germline V gene lookup returns CDR1 SGHRS and CDR2 YFSETQ. The CDR3 totals 14 residues.

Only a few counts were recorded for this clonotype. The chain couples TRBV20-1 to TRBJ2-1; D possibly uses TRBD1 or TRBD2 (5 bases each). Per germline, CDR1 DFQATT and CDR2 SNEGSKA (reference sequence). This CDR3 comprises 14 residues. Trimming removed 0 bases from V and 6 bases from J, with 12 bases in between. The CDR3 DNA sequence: TGCAGTGCTAGAGACCTGGGACGGTTCAATGAGCAGTTCTTC. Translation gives CSARDLGRFNEQFF.

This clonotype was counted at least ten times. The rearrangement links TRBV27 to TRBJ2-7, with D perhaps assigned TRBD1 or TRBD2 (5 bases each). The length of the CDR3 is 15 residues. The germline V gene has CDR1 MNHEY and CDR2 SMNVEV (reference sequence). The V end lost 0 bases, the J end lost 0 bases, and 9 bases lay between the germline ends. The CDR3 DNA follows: TGTGCCAGCAGTTTATCGTCGGGACCCTCCTACGAGCAGTACTTC. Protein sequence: CASSLSSGPSYEQYF.

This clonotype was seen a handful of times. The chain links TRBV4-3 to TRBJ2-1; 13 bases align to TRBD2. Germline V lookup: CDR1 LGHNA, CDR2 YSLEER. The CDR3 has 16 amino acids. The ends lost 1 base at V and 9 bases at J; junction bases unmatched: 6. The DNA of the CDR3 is TGCGCCAGCAGCCAAGCCCCGGGACTAGCGGGAAGTGAGCAGTTCTTC. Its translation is CASSQAPGLAGSEQFF.

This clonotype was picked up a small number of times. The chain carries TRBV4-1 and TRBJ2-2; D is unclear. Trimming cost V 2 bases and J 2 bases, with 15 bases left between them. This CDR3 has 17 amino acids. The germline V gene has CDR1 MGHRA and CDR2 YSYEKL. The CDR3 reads CASSQLGKGSNTGELFF. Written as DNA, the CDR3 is TGCGCCAGCAGCCAACTAGGAAAAGGCTCAAACACCGGGGAGCTGTTTTTT.

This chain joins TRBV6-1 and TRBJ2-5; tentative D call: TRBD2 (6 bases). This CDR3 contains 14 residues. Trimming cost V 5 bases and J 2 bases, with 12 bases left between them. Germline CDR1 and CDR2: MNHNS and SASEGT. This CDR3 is CASSKGLLQETQYF. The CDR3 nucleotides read TGTGCCAGCAGTAAAGGACTACTACAAGAGACCCAGTACTTC.

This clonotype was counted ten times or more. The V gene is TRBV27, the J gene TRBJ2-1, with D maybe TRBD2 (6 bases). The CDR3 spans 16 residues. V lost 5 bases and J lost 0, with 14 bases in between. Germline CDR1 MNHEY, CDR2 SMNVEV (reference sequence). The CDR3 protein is CASSTLLASSYNEQFF. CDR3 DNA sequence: TGTGCCAGCAGTACGCTTCTAGCGAGCTCCTACAATGAGCAGTTCTTC.

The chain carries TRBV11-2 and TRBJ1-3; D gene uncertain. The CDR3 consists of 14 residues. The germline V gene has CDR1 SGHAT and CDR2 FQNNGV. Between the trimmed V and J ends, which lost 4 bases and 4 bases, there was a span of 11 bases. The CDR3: CASSSPRNGNTIYF. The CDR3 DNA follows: TGTGCCAGCAGCTCCCCAAGAAACGGAAACACCATATATTTT.

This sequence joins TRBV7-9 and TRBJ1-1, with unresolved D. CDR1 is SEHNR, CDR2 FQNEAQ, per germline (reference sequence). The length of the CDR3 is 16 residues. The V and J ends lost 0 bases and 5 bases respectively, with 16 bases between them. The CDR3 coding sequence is TGTGCCAGCAGCTTAGCTCCCTTTGCCGCGAAGACTGAAGCTTTCTTT. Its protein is CASSLAPFAAKTEAFF.

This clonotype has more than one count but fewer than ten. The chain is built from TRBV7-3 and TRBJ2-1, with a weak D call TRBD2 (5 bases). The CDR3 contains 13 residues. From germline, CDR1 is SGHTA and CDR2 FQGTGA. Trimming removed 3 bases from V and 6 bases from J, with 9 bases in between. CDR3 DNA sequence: TGTGCCAGCAGCTTTGTAGCGAGCAATGAGCAGTTCTTC. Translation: CASSFVASNEQFF.